This record concerns one T cell receptor beta chain sequence. No antigen is known for it. This specimen comes from a study of cytomegalovirus exposure and HLA in healthy donors. Study conclusions and caveats: Rare sequences made up most TCRs, while some public TCRs were found in many donors.

The table came from immunoSEQ multiplex PCR; TCRdb's copy has only in-frame clones and leaves some out. Of around 220,000 clones in the sample, 80% to 90% are singletons; the top ten hold over 2.5%. Sequences were obtained from PBMCs. This receptor was obtained from a woman aged 18-29 years in good health and CMV-seronegative.

DNA for the CDR3: TGTGCCAGCAGCGCCTGGGACGCGGGGAATGAGCAGTTCTTC. As protein: CASSAWDAGNEQFF. This rearrangement joins TRBV9 to TRBJ2-1; tentatively, D is TRBD2 (6 bases). Germline V gene sequence: CDR1 SGDLS, CDR2 YYNGEE. The CDR3 loop spans 14 amino acids. V was shortened by 3 bases and J by 7 bases, with 14 bases between the two germline ends.